These T cell receptor beta chains were read from a single sample in a study of blood T cell repertoires in COVID-19. Profiling relied on immunoSEQ multiplex PCR, and the TCRdb table lists in-frame clones only, not all of them. The sample holds 95,000 to 150,000 clones, more than 75% seen once. Sequencing was done on a sample of peripheral blood. The receptors were sampled from a human donor in a cohort sampled during active COVID-19. Both conserved end residues are part of each CDR3. The D gene is left open where the match is weak. The size field is filled for only some rows; it gives once, few, many or a size class.

J: TRBJ2-7; D: -; size: -; V: TRBV28; CDR3: CASSPPPTVYEQYF; DNA: TGTGCCAGCAGTCCCCCTCCGACAGTCTACGAGCAGTACTTC
J: TRBJ2-3; D: TRBD2; size: -; V: TRBV7-2; CDR3: CASSWLAGGDTQYF; DNA: TGTGCCAGCAGCTGGCTAGCGGGAGGGGATACGCAGTATTTT
J: TRBJ1-2; D: -; size: -; V: TRBV19; CDR3: CASSPGTNYGYTF; DNA: TGTGCCAGTAGCCCGGGAACTAACTATGGCTACACCTTC
J: TRBJ1-2; D: -; size: -; V: TRBV20-1; CDR3: CSASPGPQYGYTF; DNA: TGCAGTGCTAGTCCAGGGCCTCAATATGGCTACACCTTC
J: TRBJ1-2; D: -; size: -; V: TRBV30; CDR3: CAWRKTGPFAYGYTF; DNA: TGTGCCTGGAGGAAGACAGGTCCTTTCGCCTATGGCTACACCTTC
J: TRBJ1-1; D: -; size: -; V: TRBV19; CDR3: CASSIRGGGEAFF; DNA: TGTGCCAGTAGTATTCGGGGGGGAGGAGAAGCTTTCTTT
J: TRBJ2-1; D: TRBD2; size: -; V: TRBV6-2/TRBV6-3; CDR3: CASSYGEGSGEQFF; DNA: TGTGCCAGCAGTTACGGGGAGGGAAGCGGTGAGCAGTTCTTC
J: TRBJ1-5; D: -; size: -; V: TRBV18; CDR3: CASSLGGGGAGNQPQHF; DNA: TGTGCCAGCTCACTCGGAGGGGGGGGTGCGGGCAATCAGCCCCAGCATTTT
J: TRBJ1-1; D: -; size: -; V: TRBV19; CDR3: CASFYRHTMNTEAFF; DNA: TGTGCCAGTTTCTACAGACATACCATGAACACTGAAGCTTTCTTT
J: TRBJ1-1; D: -; size: -; V: TRBV6-2/TRBV6-3; CDR3: CASSIITLSHEAFF; DNA: TGTGCCAGCAGTATCATTACTTTGTCCCACGAAGCTTTCTTT
J: TRBJ1-1; D: TRBD1; size: -; V: TRBV27; CDR3: CASGWTGVPEAFF; DNA: TGTGCCAGCGGCTGGACAGGGGTACCTGAAGCTTTCTTT
J: TRBJ2-3; D: -; size: -; V: TRBV18; CDR3: CASSPGLRGARTDTQYF; DNA: TGTGCCAGCTCACCCGGCCTCAGGGGGGCTCGGACAGATACGCAGTATTTT
J: TRBJ1-5; D: TRBD1; size: -; V: TRBV18; CDR3: CASSTTDRGTNQPQHF; DNA: TGTGCCAGCTCAACCACCGACAGGGGGACTAATCAGCCCCAGCATTTT
J: TRBJ2-7; D: -; size: -; V: TRBV6-1; CDR3: CASSELGAGRGRRYEQYF; DNA: TGTGCCAGCAGTGAGTTGGGAGCGGGCAGAGGCCGGAGGTACGAGCAGTACTTC
J: TRBJ2-7; D: -; size: -; V: TRBV6-5; CDR3: CASRAGTQSSYEQYF; DNA: TGTGCCAGCAGGGCCGGGACTCAAAGCTCCTACGAGCAGTACTTC
J: TRBJ2-7; D: TRBD2; size: -; V: TRBV6-6; CDR3: CASLGLAESYEQYF; DNA: TGTGCCAGTTTAGGACTAGCGGAGTCCTACGAGCAGTACTTC
J: TRBJ1-5; D: -; size: -; V: TRBV7-9; CDR3: CASSPDRNQPQHF; DNA: TGTGCCAGCAGCCCCGACAGAAATCAGCCCCAGCATTTT
J: TRBJ2-1; D: -; size: -; V: TRBV27; CDR3: CASSPDSFYNEQFF; DNA: TGTGCCAGCAGTCCGGACAGCTTCTACAATGAGCAGTTCTTC
J: TRBJ1-2; D: -; size: -; V: TRBV7-9; CDR3: CASSLLARDSEGYTF; DNA: TGTGCCAGCAGCTTATTGGCCAGGGACTCAGAAGGCTACACCTTC
J: TRBJ1-1; D: -; size: -; V: TRBV29-1; CDR3: CSVGVGDTEAFF; DNA: TGCAGCGTTGGGGTAGGGGACACTGAAGCTTTCTTT
J: TRBJ1-1; D: -; size: -; V: TRBV4-1; CDR3: CASSQEGGGTEAFF; DNA: TGCGCCAGCAGCCAAGAGGGGGGGGGCACTGAAGCTTTCTTT
J: TRBJ1-5; D: TRBD1; size: -; V: TRBV30; CDR3: CAWNRGHQPQHF; DNA: TGTGCCTGGAATAGGGGGCATCAGCCCCAGCATTTT
J: TRBJ1-6; D: -; size: -; V: TRBV3-1/TRBV3-2; CDR3: CASSQVRGRNSPLHF; DNA: TGTGCCAGCAGCCAAGTTAGAGGGCGTAATTCACCCCTCCACTTT
J: TRBJ1-5; D: -; size: few; V: TRBV3-1/TRBV3-2; CDR3: CASSRAGANQPQHF; DNA: TGTGCCAGCAGCCGCGCTGGAGCAAATCAGCCCCAGCATTTT
J: TRBJ2-4; D: TRBD1; size: -; V: TRBV5-4; CDR3: CASSLLFPGQGLAKNIQYF; DNA: TGTGCCAGCAGCTTGCTGTTCCCGGGACAGGGTCTGGCCAAAAACATTCAGTACTTC
J: TRBJ2-1; D: -; size: -; V: TRBV27; CDR3: CASSEGGTTYNEQFF; DNA: TGTGCCAGCAGTGAGGGGGGGACGACCTACAATGAGCAGTTCTTC
J: TRBJ2-1; D: TRBD1; size: -; V: TRBV5-1; CDR3: CASNYVDRINNEQFF; DNA: TGCGCCAGCAATTACGTGGACAGGATAAACAATGAGCAGTTCTTC
J: TRBJ2-7; D: TRBD2; size: -; V: TRBV15; CDR3: CATSRGSGSYYEQYF; DNA: TGTGCCACCAGCAGAGGAAGCGGGAGTTACTACGAGCAGTACTTC
J: TRBJ2-2; D: TRBD2; size: -; V: TRBV4-1; CDR3: CASSPTGRLAGNTGELFF; DNA: TGCGCCAGCAGCCCAACCGGAAGGCTAGCGGGGAACACCGGGGAGCTGTTTTTT
J: TRBJ2-3; D: TRBD2; size: -; V: TRBV5-4; CDR3: CASSRPGLAGITDTQYF; DNA: TGTGCCAGCAGCAGGCCGGGACTAGCGGGGATCACAGATACGCAGTATTTT
J: TRBJ2-1; D: TRBD2; size: -; V: TRBV9; CDR3: CASSVGGISYNEQFF; DNA: TGTGCCAGCAGCGTGGGGGGGATCTCCTACAATGAGCAGTTCTTC
J: TRBJ2-1; D: TRBD2; size: -; V: TRBV7-2; CDR3: CASSLAGGINNEQFF; DNA: TGTGCCAGCAGCCTAGCGGGAGGCATTAACAATGAGCAGTTCTTC
J: TRBJ2-3; D: TRBD2; size: -; V: TRBV28; CDR3: CASSMTSGISPDTQYF; DNA: TGTGCCAGCAGCATGACTAGCGGGATATCCCCAGATACGCAGTATTTT
J: TRBJ1-6; D: -; size: -; V: TRBV7-2; CDR3: CASSPRASGNNSPLHF; DNA: TGTGCCAGCAGCCCCCGGGCGTCGGGGAATAATTCACCCCTCCACTTT
J: TRBJ1-5; D: -; size: -; V: TRBV7-8; CDR3: CASSLVLVQGSNQPQHF; DNA: TGTGCCAGCAGCTTAGTTTTAGTACAGGGTAGCAATCAGCCCCAGCATTTT
J: TRBJ1-1; D: -; size: -; V: TRBV7-9; CDR3: CASRGRFSSLFVRAEAFF; DNA: TGTGCCAGCAGAGGTCGATTTTCAAGCTTGTTCGTGCGGGCTGAAGCTTTCTTT
J: TRBJ2-1; D: -; size: -; V: TRBV14; CDR3: CASSQGRTPYNEQFF; DNA: TGTGCCAGCAGCCAAGGGAGGACTCCCTACAATGAGCAGTTCTTC
J: TRBJ1-3; D: -; size: -; V: TRBV19; CDR3: CASSFRTNGNTIYF; DNA: TGTGCCAGTAGTTTTCGGACAAATGGAAACACCATATATTTT
J: TRBJ1-2; D: -; size: -; V: TRBV6-5; CDR3: CASSLAAQDGYTF; DNA: TGTGCCAGCAGTTTGGCGGCCCAAGATGGCTACACCTTC
J: TRBJ1-5; D: -; size: -; V: TRBV7-2; CDR3: CASSPERVWNQPQHF; DNA: TGTGCCAGCAGCCCTGAGAGGGTTTGGAATCAGCCCCAGCATTTT
J: TRBJ2-7; D: TRBD1; size: few; V: TRBV11-2; CDR3: CASSLDLGQYYEQYF; DNA: TGTGCCAGCAGCTTAGATCTGGGACAGTACTACGAGCAGTACTTC
J: TRBJ2-1; D: TRBD2; size: -; V: TRBV11-3; CDR3: CASSLVGTSGNNEQFF; DNA: TGTGCCAGCAGCTTAGTTGGGACTAGCGGCAACAATGAGCAGTTCTTC
J: TRBJ2-7; D: -; size: once; V: TRBV7-2; CDR3: CASSLRGDRAYEQYF; DNA: TGTGCCAGCAGCTTAAGGGGGGACAGAGCCTACGAGCAGTACTTC
J: TRBJ2-7; D: TRBD1; size: -; V: TRBV7-9; CDR3: CASSVRDRDHEQYF; DNA: TGTGCCAGCAGTGTCCGGGACAGGGACCACGAGCAGTACTTC
J: TRBJ2-3; D: -; size: once; V: TRBV7-2; CDR3: CASSVGGGSWEGTDTQYF; DNA: TGTGCCAGCAGCGTGGGGGGCGGGAGTTGGGAGGGCACAGATACGCAGTATTTT
J: TRBJ2-5; D: -; size: -; V: TRBV19; CDR3: CASSGGGETQYF; DNA: TGTGCCAGTAGTGGGGGCGGTGAGACCCAGTACTTC
J: TRBJ2-1; D: TRBD2; size: -; V: TRBV6-7; CDR3: CASSYSTSGRNEQFF; DNA: TGTGCCAGCAGTTACTCTACTAGCGGGAGGAATGAGCAGTTCTTC
J: TRBJ2-3; D: -; size: -; V: TRBV10-3; CDR3: CAISDIDTQYF; DNA: TGTGCCATCAGTGATATAGATACGCAGTATTTT
J: TRBJ2-2; D: TRBD1; size: few; V: TRBV7-9; CDR3: CASSLGQVVAGELFF; DNA: TGTGCCAGCAGCCTGGGACAGGTAGTAGCCGGGGAGCTGTTTTTT